This T cell receptor beta chain was identified in a study of PD-L1 blockade in urothelial cancer. Overall study findings and caveats: Having blood TCR clonality under the median before treatment predicted better survival.

This sample's time point: pretreatment peripheral blood. Produced via immunoSEQ multiplex PCR; TCRdb's table is partial and in-frame only. The table shows tens of thousands of clones, with 84% occurring only once. In the case of this clone: Its antigen is still unknown.

Germline V gene lookup returns CDR1 MDHEN and CDR2 SYDVKM. The CDR3 loop spans 16 amino acids. J was trimmed by 0 bases and V by 7 bases; bases with no gene match: 2. V is TRBV28 and J is TRBJ2-6; TRBD1 matches 11 bases. The sample in question was PBMCs, obtained around atezolizumab (anti-PD-L1) treatment. The clonotype comes from a man in his 60s with urothelial cancer. Here the CDR3 reads CASTGTGGSGANVLTF. The CDR3 DNA follows: TGTGCCAGCACCGGGACAGGGGGCTCTGGGGCCAACGTCCTGACTTTC.